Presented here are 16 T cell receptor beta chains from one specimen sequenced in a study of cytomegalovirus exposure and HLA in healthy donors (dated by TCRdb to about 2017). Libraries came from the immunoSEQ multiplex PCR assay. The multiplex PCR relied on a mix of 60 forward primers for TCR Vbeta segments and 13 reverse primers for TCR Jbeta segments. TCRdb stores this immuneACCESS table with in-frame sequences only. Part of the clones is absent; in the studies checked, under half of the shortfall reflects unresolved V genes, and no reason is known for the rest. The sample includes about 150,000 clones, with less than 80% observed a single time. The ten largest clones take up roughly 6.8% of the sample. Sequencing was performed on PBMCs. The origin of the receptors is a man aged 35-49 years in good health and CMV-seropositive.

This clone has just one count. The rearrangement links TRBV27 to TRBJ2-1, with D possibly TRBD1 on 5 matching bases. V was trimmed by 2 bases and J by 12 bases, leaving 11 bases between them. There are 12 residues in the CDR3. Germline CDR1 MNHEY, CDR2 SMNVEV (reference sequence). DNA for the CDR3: TGTGCCAGCAGTTTAAGGGCAGGGTTGCAGTTCTTC. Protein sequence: CASSLRAGLQFF.

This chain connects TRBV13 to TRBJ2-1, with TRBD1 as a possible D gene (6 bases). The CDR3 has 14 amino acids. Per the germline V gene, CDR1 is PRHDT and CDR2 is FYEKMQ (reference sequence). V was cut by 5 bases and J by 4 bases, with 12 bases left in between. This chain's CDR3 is CASSELGQYNEQFF. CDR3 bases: TGTGCCAGCAGCGAACTTGGACAGTACAATGAGCAGTTCTTC.

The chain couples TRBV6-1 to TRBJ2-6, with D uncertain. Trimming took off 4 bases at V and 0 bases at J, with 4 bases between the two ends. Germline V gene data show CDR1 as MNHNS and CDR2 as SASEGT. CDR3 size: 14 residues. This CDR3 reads CASSGSSGANVLTF. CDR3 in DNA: TGTGCCAGCAGTGGGAGCTCTGGGGCCAACGTCCTGACTTTC.

In DNA, the CDR3 is TGTGCCAGCAGCCGCCGTAGCGGAACTAGCACAGATACGCAGTATTTT. Protein: CASSRRSGTSTDTQYF. The J gene is TRBJ2-3, the V gene TRBV7-8; weak D call: TRBD2 (6 bases). Germline-derived CDR1 and CDR2 are SGHVS and FQNEAQ. This CDR3 is 16 amino acids long. The V end was cut by 5 bases, the J end by 0 bases, with 15 bases between.

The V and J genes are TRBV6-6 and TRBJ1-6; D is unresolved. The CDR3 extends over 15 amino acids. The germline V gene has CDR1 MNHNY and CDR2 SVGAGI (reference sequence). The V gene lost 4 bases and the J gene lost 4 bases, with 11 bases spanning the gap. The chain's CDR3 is CASSSPTSYNSPLHF. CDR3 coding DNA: TGTGCCAGCAGTTCCCCGACATCTTATAATTCACCCCTCCACTTT.

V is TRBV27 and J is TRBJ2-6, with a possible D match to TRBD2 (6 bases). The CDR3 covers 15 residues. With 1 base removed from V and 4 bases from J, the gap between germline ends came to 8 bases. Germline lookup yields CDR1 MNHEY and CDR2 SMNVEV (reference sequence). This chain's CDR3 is CASSLWGVGANVLTF. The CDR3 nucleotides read TGTGCCAGCAGTTTATGGGGGGTCGGGGCCAACGTCCTGACTTTC.

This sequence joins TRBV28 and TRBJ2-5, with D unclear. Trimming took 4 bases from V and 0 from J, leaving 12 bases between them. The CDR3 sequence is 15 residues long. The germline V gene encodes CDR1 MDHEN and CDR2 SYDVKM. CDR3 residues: CASSYGGSNQETQYF. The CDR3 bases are TGTGCCAGCAGTTACGGCGGATCCAACCAAGAGACCCAGTACTTC.

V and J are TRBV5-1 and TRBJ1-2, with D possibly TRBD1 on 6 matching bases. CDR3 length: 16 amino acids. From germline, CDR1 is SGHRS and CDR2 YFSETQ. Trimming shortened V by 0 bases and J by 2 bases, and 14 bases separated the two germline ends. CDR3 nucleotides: TGCGCCAGCAGCTTGGAAGGGACACCGGAAAACTATGGCTACACCTTC. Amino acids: CASSLEGTPENYGYTF.

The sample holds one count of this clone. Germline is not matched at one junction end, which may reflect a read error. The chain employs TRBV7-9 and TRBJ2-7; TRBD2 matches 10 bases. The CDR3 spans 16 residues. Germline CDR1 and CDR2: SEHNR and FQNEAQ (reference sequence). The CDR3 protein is CSSSSQFSSGSYEQYF. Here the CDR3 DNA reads TGTTCCAGCAGCTCTCAATTTTCTAGCGGGAGTTACGAGCAGTACTTC.

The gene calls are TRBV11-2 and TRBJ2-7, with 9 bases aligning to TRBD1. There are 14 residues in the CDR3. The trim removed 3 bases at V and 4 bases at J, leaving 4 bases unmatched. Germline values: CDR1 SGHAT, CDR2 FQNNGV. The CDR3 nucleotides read TGTGCCAGCAGCTTTGGGACAGGGCGGTACGAGCAGTACTTC. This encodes CASSFGTGRYEQYF. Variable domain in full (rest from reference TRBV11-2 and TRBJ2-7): EAGVAQSPRYKIIEKRQSVAFWCNPISGHATLYWYQQILGQGPKLLIQFQNNGVVDDSQLPKDRFSAERLKGVDSTLKIQPAKLEDSAVYLCASSFGTGRYEQYFGPGTRLTVT.

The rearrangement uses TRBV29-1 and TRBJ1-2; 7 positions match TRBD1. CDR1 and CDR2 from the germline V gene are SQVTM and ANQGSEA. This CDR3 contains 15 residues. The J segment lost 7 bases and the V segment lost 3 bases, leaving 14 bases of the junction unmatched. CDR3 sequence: CSVELVGRQGSGYTF. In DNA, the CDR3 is TGCAGCGTTGAGTTGGTGGGGAGACAGGGCTCTGGCTACACCTTC.

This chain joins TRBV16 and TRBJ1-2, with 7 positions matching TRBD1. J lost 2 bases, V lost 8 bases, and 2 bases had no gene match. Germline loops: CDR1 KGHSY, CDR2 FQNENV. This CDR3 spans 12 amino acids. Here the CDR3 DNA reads TGTGCCAGCCGGGACAGCAACTATGGCTACACCTTC. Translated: CASRDSNYGYTF.

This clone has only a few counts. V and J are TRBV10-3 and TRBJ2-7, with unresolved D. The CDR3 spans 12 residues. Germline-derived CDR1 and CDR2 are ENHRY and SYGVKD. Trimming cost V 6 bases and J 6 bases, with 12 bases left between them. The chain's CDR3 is CAISPLIGEQYF. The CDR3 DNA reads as TGTGCCATCAGCCCCCTAATTGGCGAGCAGTACTTC.

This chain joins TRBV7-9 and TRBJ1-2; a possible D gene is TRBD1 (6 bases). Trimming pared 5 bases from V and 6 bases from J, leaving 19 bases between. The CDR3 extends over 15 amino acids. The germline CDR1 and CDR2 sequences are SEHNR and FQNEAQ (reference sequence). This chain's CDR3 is CASSGNRELVNGYTF. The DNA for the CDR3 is TGTGCCAGCAGCGGAAACAGGGAATTGGTAAATGGCTACACCTTC.

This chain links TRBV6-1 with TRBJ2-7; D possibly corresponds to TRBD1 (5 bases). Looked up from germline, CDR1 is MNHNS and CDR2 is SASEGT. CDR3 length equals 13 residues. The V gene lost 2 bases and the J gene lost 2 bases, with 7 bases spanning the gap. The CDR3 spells CASSEQGTYEQYF. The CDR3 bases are TGTGCCAGCAGTGAACAGGGAACCTACGAGCAGTACTTC.

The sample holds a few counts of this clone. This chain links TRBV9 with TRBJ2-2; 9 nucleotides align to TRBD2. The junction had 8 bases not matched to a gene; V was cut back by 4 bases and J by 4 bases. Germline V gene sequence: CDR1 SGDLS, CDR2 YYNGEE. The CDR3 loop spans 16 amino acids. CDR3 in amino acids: CASSTQPTSGTGELFF. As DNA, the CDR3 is TGTGCCAGCAGCACACAGCCGACTAGCGGCACCGGGGAGCTGTTTTTT.